This TCR beta chain was documented in a study of T cell changes during pregnancy in multiple sclerosis. Produced via immunoSEQ multiplex PCR; TCRdb's table is partial and in-frame only. Of 40,000 or so clones in the sample, nearly 90% were seen once. CDR3 length equals 15 residues. Trimming shortened V by 0 bases and J by 5 bases, and 10 bases separated the two germline ends. Per germline, CDR1 SGHVS and CDR2 FNYEAQ. The chain recombines TRBV7-6 with TRBJ2-2; perhaps TRBD2 as D (5 bases). The source was CD4+ T cells from peripheral blood mononuclear cells, collected in the first trimester of pregnancy. The TCR sequence derives from a female donor with multiple sclerosis, enrolled in a pregnancy study. The CDR3 sequence is CASSLARAKTGELFF. CDR3 DNA: TGTGCCAGCAGCTTAGCGCGGGCCAAGACCGGGGAGCTGTTTTTT.